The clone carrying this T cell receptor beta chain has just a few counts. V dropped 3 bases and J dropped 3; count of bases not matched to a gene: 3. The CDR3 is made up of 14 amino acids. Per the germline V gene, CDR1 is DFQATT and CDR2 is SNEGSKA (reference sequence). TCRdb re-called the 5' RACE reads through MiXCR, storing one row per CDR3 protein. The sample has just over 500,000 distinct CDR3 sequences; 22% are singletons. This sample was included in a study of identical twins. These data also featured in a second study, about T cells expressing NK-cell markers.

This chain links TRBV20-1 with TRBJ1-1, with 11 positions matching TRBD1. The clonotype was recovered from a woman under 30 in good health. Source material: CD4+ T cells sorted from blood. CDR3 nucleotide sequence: TGCAGTGCTAGGGGACAGGGGGGGTACACTGAAGCTTTCTTT. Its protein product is CSARGQGGYTEAFF.